Listed here are 26 T cell receptor beta chains from one sample, sequenced in a study of Graves' ophthalmopathy and Graves' hyperthyroidism. From RNA, the CDR3 regions of TCR beta chains were amplified and sequenced. Investigators did first-round RT-PCR with HTBI primers, then second-round multiplex PCR. TCRdb independently ran MiXCR on the multiplex PCR reads; one entry per CDR3 protein. The sample shows about 740,000 distinct CDR3 sequences, roughly 40% of them seen only once. Sequencing was carried out using peripheral blood. These TCRs come from an adult man with Graves' ophthalmopathy.

This clonotype appeared a few times. The V call is TRBV7-6, the J call TRBJ2-5; D is unclear. Germline-derived CDR1 and CDR2 are SGHVS and FNYEAQ. V lost 2 bases and J lost 2, with 12 bases in between. The CDR3 totals 15 residues. The CDR3: CASSLNGVEQETQYF. CDR3 in DNA: TGTGCCAGCAGCTTAAACGGAGTTGAACAAGAGACCCAGTACTTC. The entire variable domain, with the rest obtained from reference TRBV7-6 and TRBJ2-5, is as follows: GAGVSQSPRYKVTKRGQDVALRCDPISGHVSLYWYRQALGQGPEFLTYFNYEAQQDKSGLPNDRFSAERPEGSISTLTIQRTEQRDSAMYRCASSLNGVEQETQYFGPGTRLLVL.

This clonotype was detected ten times or more. The chain joins TRBV29-1 to TRBJ2-5, with 9 bases fitting TRBD1. The J segment lost 4 bases and the V segment lost 7 bases, leaving 10 bases of the junction unmatched. The CDR3 consists of 14 residues. Germline loops: CDR1 SQVTM, CDR2 ANQGSEA. The CDR3 is CSATDRGDRETQYF. For the CDR3, the DNA is TGCAGCGCTACCGACAGGGGGGATCGAGAGACCCAGTACTTC.

V is TRBV14 and J is TRBJ1-1, with D unclear. The CDR3 has 14 residues. The V end was cut by 6 bases, the J end by 0 bases, with 11 bases between. Looked up from germline, CDR1 is SGHDN and CDR2 is FVKESK. For the CDR3, the DNA is TGTGCCAGCAGTTACAGAACGTTGAACACTGAAGCTTTCTTT. This translates into CASSYRTLNTEAFF. The full variable domain, with the rest looked up from reference TRBV14 and TRBJ1-1, is EAGVTQFPSHSVIEKGQTVTLRCDPISGHDNLYWYRRVMGKEIKFLLHFVKESKQDESGMPNNRFLAERTGGTYSTLKVQPAELEDSGVYFCASSYRTLNTEAFFGQGTRLTVV.

Remarks on this clonotype: Sequence at one end of the junction differs from germline and may be a read error. This sequence joins TRBV10-3 and TRBJ1-1, with D perhaps matching TRBD1 (6 bases). The CDR3 covers 17 residues. The germline V gene encodes CDR1 ENHRY and CDR2 SYGVKD. The CDR3 DNA reads TGTGCCAGCAGTCGCGGCGGGACATGGTGGGGGGTCACTGAAGCTTTCTTT. This gives the protein CASSRGGTWWGVTEAFF.

The chain employs TRBV27 and TRBJ1-5, with TRBD1 as a possible D gene (5 bases). V was clipped by 3 bases and J by 11 bases, with 11 bases between them. The V gene's germline CDR1 is MNHEY and CDR2 SMNVEV (reference sequence). The CDR3 sequence is 12 residues long. DNA for the CDR3: TGTGCCAGCAGTTTTCGGGGCGAGGCCCAGCATTTT. It yields the protein CASSFRGEAQHF.

The J gene is TRBJ2-7, the V gene TRBV7-3; 7 nucleotides align to TRBD1. CDR1 and CDR2 (germline): SGHTA, FQGTGA. The CDR3 loop spans 16 amino acids. Unmatched junction bases numbered 10, after V lost 5 bases and J lost 0 bases. CDR3 loop: CASSVNRGQVSYEQYF. CDR3 in DNA: TGTGCCAGCAGCGTAAACAGGGGCCAAGTCTCCTACGAGCAGTACTTC.

This sequence joins TRBV12-3 or TRBV12-4 and TRBJ1-2, with D uncertain. V lost 4 bases, J lost 4 bases, and 7 bases lay in between. There are 12 residues in the CDR3. In DNA form, the CDR3 reads TGTGCCAGCAGTTATGGTCTCTATGGCTACACCTTC. It translates to CASSYGLYGYTF.

J is TRBJ1-3 and V is TRBV11-2; 8 bases agree with TRBD1. The CDR3 extends over 15 amino acids. The germline V gene has CDR1 SGHAT and CDR2 FQNNGV. V trimming: 3 bases; J trimming: 4 bases; junction bases outside the gene matches: 5. Here the CDR3 reads CASSFRQGLGNTIYF. The CDR3 nucleotides are TGTGCCAGCAGCTTCCGACAGGGGCTAGGAAACACCATATATTTT.

This sequence joins TRBV5-1 and TRBJ2-5; D is ambiguous. This CDR3 has 16 amino acids. V dropped 0 bases and J dropped 4 bases, with 16 bases sitting between them. Germline V gene sequence: CDR1 SGHRS, CDR2 YFSETQ. The CDR3 region has the DNA TGCGCCAGCAGCTTGGTGCCTTTTCGAATGGGAGAGACCCAGTACTTC. This encodes CASSLVPFRMGETQYF.

This clonotype was seen ten or more times. The rearrangement links TRBV7-3 to TRBJ2-7; TRBD1 matches at 7 bases. Germline V gene sequence: CDR1 SGHTA, CDR2 FQGTGA. With V trimmed by 6 bases and J by 3 bases, 11 bases remained unmatched. This CDR3 is built from 15 residues. This CDR3 is CASSYLNRDSYEQYF. CDR3 sequence (DNA): TGTGCCAGCAGTTACCTCAACCGGGACAGCTACGAGCAGTACTTC.

This chain joins TRBV20-1 and TRBJ2-7, with a possible D match to TRBD2 (5 bases). The CDR3 covers 14 residues. Germline V lookup: CDR1 DFQATT, CDR2 SNEGSKA (reference sequence). Trimming took off 2 bases at V and 6 bases at J, with 17 bases between the two ends. CDR3 sequence reads: CSARPPYGVAEQYF. Here the CDR3 DNA reads TGCAGTGCTAGACCACCTTACGGGGTTGCCGAGCAGTACTTC.

The chain is built from TRBV6-5 and TRBJ1-3; 9 nucleotides line up with TRBD1. The CDR3 covers 14 residues. Per the germline V gene, CDR1 is MNHEY and CDR2 is SVGAGI. After removal of 6 bases from V and 8 bases from J, the junction contained 8 bases not matched to a gene. CDR3 sequence: CASSDRGSRDTIYF. CDR3 in DNA: TGTGCCAGCAGCGACAGGGGGAGTCGGGACACCATATATTTT.

This clonotype appeared many times. The chain couples TRBV7-9 to TRBJ2-5, with D possibly being TRBD2 (5 bases). The germline V and J ends were trimmed by 4 bases and 1 base, with 10 bases remaining between them. Germline values: CDR1 SEHNR, CDR2 FQNEAQ (reference sequence). The CDR3 sequence is 14 residues long. The CDR3 DNA reads TGTGCCAGCAGCTCTTGGACTGGCCAAGAGACCCAGTACTTC. Translating gives CASSSWTGQETQYF.

The chain employs TRBV2 and TRBJ1-5, with D perhaps matching TRBD1 (6 bases). The CDR3 is 14 residues long. The V gene lost 7 bases and the J gene lost 7 bases, with 17 bases spanning the gap. Germline V gene data show CDR1 as SNHLY and CDR2 as FYNNEI. The CDR3 nucleotides read TGTGCCAGCAAGGATGGGGGGGGGGCCCAGCCCCAGCATTTT. Its protein is CASKDGGGAQPQHF.

About this clonotype: A read error may produce the germline difference seen at one junction end. The J gene is TRBJ1-1, the V gene TRBV7-9; the match to TRBD1 covers 7 bases. The CDR3 has 14 residues. Germline loops: CDR1 SEHNR, CDR2 FQNEAQ (reference sequence). CDR3 residues: CASSQQGLVTEAFF. CDR3 sequence (DNA): TGCGCCAGCAGCCAACAGGGGTTGGTAACTGAAGCTTTCTTT.

The chain couples TRBV9 to TRBJ1-5; 9 positions match TRBD1. The germline gives CDR1 SGDLS, CDR2 YYNGEE. CDR3 length: 13 residues. The J segment lost 11 bases and the V segment lost 5 bases, leaving 8 bases of the junction unmatched. This CDR3 is CASRGYRGPAQHF. CDR3 nucleotide sequence: TGTGCCAGCAGGGGGTACAGGGGGCCAGCCCAGCATTTT.

The V gene is TRBV9, the J gene TRBJ1-1; tentatively, D is TRBD1 (5 bases). This CDR3 is 14 amino acids long. Trimming stripped 7 bases from V and 1 base from J, with 14 bases between. CDR1 and CDR2 from the germline V gene are SGDLS and YYNGEE. The CDR3 nucleotides read TGTGCCAGCTCACCGTGGGGGTCGAACACTGAAGCTTTCTTT. Its translation is CASSPWGSNTEAFF.

The chain has TRBV2 and TRBJ1-1; perhaps TRBD1 as D (6 bases). This CDR3 has 14 amino acids. Trimming removed 5 bases at V and 7 bases at J, with 17 bases between. CDR1 is SNHLY and CDR2 is FYNNEI in the germline V gene. The CDR3 bases are TGTGCCAGCAGTAGTACAGGGATCCGAAGTGAAGCTTTCTTT. It is translated as CASSSTGIRSEAFF.

On this clonotype itself: One junction end disagrees with the germline gene, perhaps due to a read error. CDR3 in DNA: TGTGCCAGCAGCCTTGGACAGGGGCGGCAGCCCCATCATTTT. It translates to CASSLGQGRQPHHF. This chain links TRBV2 with TRBJ1-5; TRBD1 matches 9 bases. CDR1 SNHLY and CDR2 FYNNEI come from the germline V gene. CDR3 length: 14 residues. The full variable domain, with the rest looked up from reference TRBV2 and TRBJ1-5, is EPEVTQTPSHQVTQMGQEVILRCVPISNHLYFYWYRQILGQKVEFLVSFYNNEISEKSEIFDDQFSVERPDGSNFTLKIRSTKLEDSAMYFCASSLGQGRQPHHFGDGTRLSIL.

As concerns this clonotype: One junction end does not reproduce the germline sequence, and a read error may be involved. The chain combines TRBV19 with TRBJ1-1, with D perhaps TRBD1 (5 bases). This CDR3 is 15 amino acids long. Looked up from germline, CDR1 is LNHDA and CDR2 is SQIVND (reference sequence). This CDR3 reads CSATRADRGPTEAFF. The CDR3 DNA follows: TGCAGTGCAACCCGGGCTGACAGAGGGCCCACTGAAGCTTTCTTT. The full variable domain, rest sourced from reference TRBV19 and TRBJ1-1, is DGGITQSPKYLFRKEGQNVTLSCEQNLNHDAMYWYRQDPGQGLRLIYYSQIVNDFQKGDIAEGYSVSREKKESFPLTVTSAQKNPTAFYLCSATRADRGPTEAFFGQGTRLTVV.

J is TRBJ2-7 and V is TRBV10-3; D might be TRBD1 (5 bases). There are 13 residues in the CDR3. Per germline, CDR1 ENHRY and CDR2 SYGVKD. Trimming stripped 3 bases from V and 4 bases from J, with 10 bases between. CDR3 loop: CAISDRAGYEQYF. For the CDR3, the DNA is TGTGCCATCAGTGACAGGGCCGGGTACGAGCAGTACTTC.

Worth noting for this clonotype: A read error may explain this, as a much larger clone is one base away. A read error is likely, as this CDR3 ends without the conserved phenylalanine or tryptophan. The J gene is TRBJ2-7, the V gene TRBV29-1; D uncertain. In germline, CDR1 is SQVTM, CDR2 ANQGSEA. The CDR3 loop spans 12 amino acids. V was pared by 7 bases and J by 3 bases, with 13 bases between. The CDR3 is CSAAVALYEQYL. The DNA of the CDR3 is TGCAGCGCCGCCGTTGCTCTCTACGAGCAGTACCTC.

J is TRBJ1-5 and V is TRBV24-1; perhaps TRBD1 as D (6 bases). Germline V CDR1 and CDR2: KGHDR, SFDVKD. This CDR3 contains 15 residues. Trimming stripped 5 bases from V and 2 bases from J, with 12 bases between. The CDR3 DNA follows: TGTGCCACCAGTGCTAGACACAGGGGCAATCAGCCCCAGCATTTT. Translation gives CATSARHRGNQPQHF.

The V call is TRBV19, the J call TRBJ1-5; tentatively, D is TRBD1 (5 bases). The CDR3 length is 15 residues. The germline V gene encodes CDR1 LNHDA and CDR2 SQIVND (reference sequence). With 3 bases removed from V and 7 bases from J, the gap between germline ends came to 16 bases. The CDR3: CASSIGHTTRQPQHF. CDR3 nucleotide sequence: TGTGCCAGTAGTATTGGACACACTACTCGGCAGCCCCAGCATTTT.

The V gene is TRBV7-8, the J gene TRBJ2-6; TRBD1 aligns across 7 bases. The germline CDR1 and CDR2 sequences are SGHVS and FQNEAQ. This CDR3 has 18 residues. Trimming took 4 bases from V and 0 from J; bases not matched to a gene: 9. The CDR3 sequence is CASSSPGQSISGANVLTF. The CDR3, as DNA: TGTGCCAGCAGCTCACCGGGACAGTCTATCTCTGGGGCCAACGTCCTGACTTTC.

The rearrangement links TRBV2 to TRBJ2-1; tentative D call: TRBD1 (5 bases). V lost 6 bases and J lost 10, with 16 bases in between. CDR1 and CDR2 (germline): SNHLY, FYNNEI. The CDR3 runs 13 residues. CDR3 protein: CASSHRSSYEQFF. The CDR3 region has the DNA TGTGCCAGCAGCCACAGGTCTTCCTACGAGCAGTTCTTC.